These 21 T cell receptor beta chains originate from one sample sequenced in a study of blood T cell repertoires in COVID-19 (dated by TCRdb to about 2020). Libraries were prepared through the immunoSEQ multiplex PCR assay. TCRdb took over this immuneACCESS table, retaining in-frame rearrangements with V and J assigned. Such tables are incomplete; in checked studies, under half of the missing clones stem from an unresolved V gene, and the remainder is unexplained. This sample lists over 120,000 clones; roughly 84% were detected once. The biggest ten clones account for approximately 3.8% of the sample. The material sequenced was peripheral blood. The receptors originated from a woman aged 55 to 70 with acute or convalescent COVID-19.

This clone was seen more than once but under ten times. This rearrangement joins TRBV20-1 to TRBJ1-5; D is uncertain. Germline values: CDR1 DFQATT, CDR2 SNEGSKA (reference sequence). CDR3 length: 13 amino acids. The V end was cut by 3 bases, the J end by 0 bases, with 6 bases between. CDR3 DNA: TGCAGTGCTAGTCAGGATAGCAATCAGCCCCAGCATTTT. It yields the protein CSASQDSNQPQHF.

This clone was observed a few times. The chain is built from TRBV7-6 and TRBJ1-5; 7 bases are a match to TRBD1. The CDR3 extends over 17 amino acids. From germline, CDR1 is SGHVS and CDR2 FNYEAQ. Germline trimming cut 5 bases from V and 0 bases from J; bases unmatched to any gene: 10. CDR3 sequence reads: CASSRGTDGHSNQPQHF. CDR3 coding DNA: TGTGCCAGCAGCAGAGGGACAGATGGCCATAGCAATCAGCCCCAGCATTTT.

This chain joins TRBV5-1 and TRBJ2-7; 8 nucleotides align to TRBD1. The trim removed 8 bases at V and 4 bases at J, leaving 5 bases unmatched. The germline V gene has CDR1 SGHRS and CDR2 YFSETQ. The CDR3 is 12 residues long. The CDR3 loop is CARGTGLYEQYF. In nucleotides, the CDR3 is TGCGCCAGGGGGACAGGTTTATACGAGCAGTACTTC.

The chain employs TRBV28 and TRBJ1-1; 11 bases are shared with TRBD1. The CDR3 consists of 15 residues. CDR1 is MDHEN and CDR2 is SYDVKM in the germline V gene. The ends lost 6 bases at V and 4 bases at J; junction bases unmatched: 7. CDR3 in DNA: TGTGCCAGCAGACCCAGGACAGGGGGCTCCACTGAAGCTTTCTTT. Encoded protein: CASRPRTGGSTEAFF.

This chain uses TRBV2 with TRBJ1-1; no reliable D call. Germline V gene sequence: CDR1 SNHLY, CDR2 FYNNEI. The CDR3 sequence is 12 residues long. The ends were cut back, 7 bases at V and 1 base at J, with 7 bases in the middle. Here the CDR3 DNA reads TGTGCCAGCACCCCCCGGAACACTGAAGCTTTCTTT. The encoded protein is CASTPRNTEAFF.

V gene TRBV20-1 combines with J gene TRBJ2-5; D is undetermined. The germline V gene encodes CDR1 DFQATT and CDR2 SNEGSKA (reference sequence). The ends were cut back, 3 bases at V and 4 bases at J, with 12 bases in the middle. The CDR3 covers 13 residues. For the CDR3, the DNA is TGCAGTGCTAGTGTTCGAGCCCCAGAGACCCAGTACTTC. This codes for CSASVRAPETQYF.

V and J are TRBV7-9 and TRBJ2-1; D is ambiguous. The germline gives CDR1 SEHNR, CDR2 FQNEAQ (reference sequence). The CDR3 is made up of 13 amino acids. Trimming took 2 bases from V and 2 from J, leaving 4 bases between them. CDR3 bases: TGTGCCAGCAGCTTACCTGCCTACAATGAGCAGTTCTTC. Protein sequence: CASSLPAYNEQFF.

This clone was detected once. J is TRBJ2-7 and V is TRBV30; maybe TRBD1 (6 bases). The CDR3 runs 14 residues. Trimming shortened V by 3 bases and J by 0 bases, and 12 bases separated the two germline ends. The germline V gene has CDR1 GTSNPN and CDR2 SVGIG (reference sequence). In nucleotides, the CDR3 is TGTGCCTGGAGGACAGGACCCAACTCCTACGAGCAGTACTTC. Its protein is CAWRTGPNSYEQYF.

The J gene is TRBJ1-4, the V gene TRBV3-1 (or the pseudogene TRBV3-2); unclear D gene. The CDR3 has 16 amino acids. V was cut by 3 bases and J by 0 bases, with 11 bases left in between. Germline-derived CDR1 and CDR2 are LGHDT and YNNKEL (reference sequence). The CDR3 spells CASSQDGRATNEKLFF. The CDR3 bases are TGTGCCAGCAGCCAGGACGGGAGAGCAACTAATGAAAAACTGTTTTTT.

This clone was observed once. The chain couples TRBV5-1 to TRBJ1-4; weak D call: TRBD1 (5 bases). CDR1 is SGHRS, CDR2 YFSETQ, per germline. The CDR3 runs to 16 residues. Trimming took 0 bases from V and 3 from J, leaving 12 bases between them. The CDR3 spells CASSLGGTGSNEKLFF. CDR3 nucleotide sequence: TGCGCCAGCAGCTTGGGCGGGACCGGATCTAATGAAAAACTGTTTTTT.

This chain joins TRBV5-4 and TRBJ2-5; 11 bases are shared with TRBD2. The germline V gene encodes CDR1 SGHNT and CDR2 YYREEE (reference sequence). J was trimmed by 3 bases and V by 4 bases; bases with no gene match: 5. The CDR3 spans 15 residues. As DNA, the CDR3 is TGTGCCAGCAGCCCGACTAGCGGGATTAAAGAGACCCAGTACTTC. Its protein is CASSPTSGIKETQYF.

This clone was observed a single time. The V call is TRBV28, the J call TRBJ1-1; a weak D match, TRBD1 (6 bases). The germline gives CDR1 MDHEN, CDR2 SYDVKM. CDR3 length equals 14 residues. The V end was cut by 8 bases, the J end by 7 bases, with 20 bases between. CDR3 sequence: CASLGYRASHEAFF. The CDR3 bases are TGTGCCAGCCTGGGGTACAGGGCGTCGCATGAAGCTTTCTTT.

The chain has TRBV4-3 and TRBJ2-1; 7 bases fit TRBD2. The germline V gene has CDR1 LGHNA and CDR2 YSLEER. The CDR3 is made up of 18 amino acids. J lost 0 bases, V lost 0 bases, and 8 bases had no gene match. DNA of the CDR3: TGCGCCAGCAGCCAAGAGTGGGTGCGGGGGAGCTCCTACAATGAGCAGTTCTTC. As protein: CASSQEWVRGSSYNEQFF.

The CDR3 loop reads CATSDPGQGQFF. CDR3 bases: TGTGCCACCAGTGACCCAGGACAGGGGCAGTTCTTC. The chain carries TRBV24-1 and TRBJ2-1, with 8 bases aligning to TRBD1. CDR3 length equals 12 residues. V was pared by 4 bases and J by 12 bases, with 4 bases of the junction left unmatched. Germline values: CDR1 KGHDR, CDR2 SFDVKD.

The chain carries TRBV6-5 and TRBJ1-1; tentative D call: TRBD1 (5 bases). Germline values: CDR1 MNHEY, CDR2 SVGAGI. V was pared by 5 bases and J by 9 bases, with 22 bases between. The CDR3 runs to 15 residues. Written as DNA, the CDR3 is TGTGCCAGCAGTCGTCTGCGGGGCGCATGGGTGAAAGCTTTCTTT. This encodes CASSRLRGAWVKAFF.

V usage is TRBV12-3 or TRBV12-4 and J usage is TRBJ2-5; 10 bases are shared with TRBD1. The CDR3 sequence is 13 residues long. J was trimmed by 7 bases and V by 5 bases; bases with no gene match: 4. CDR3 in amino acids: CASSPRDRGTQYF. DNA of the CDR3: TGTGCCAGCAGTCCACGGGACAGGGGGACCCAGTACTTC.

The rearrangement joins TRBV7-9 to TRBJ2-5; 8 bases are a match to TRBD1. The CDR3 loop spans 15 amino acids. CDR1 is SEHNR and CDR2 is FQNEAQ in the germline V gene (reference sequence). The trim removed 4 bases at V and 5 bases at J, leaving 9 bases unmatched. In DNA, the CDR3 is TGTGCCAGCAGCTCGGACAGGGCCCCAAGTGAGACCCAGTACTTC. Its protein is CASSSDRAPSETQYF. The whole variable domain, filled in from reference TRBV7-9 and TRBJ2-5, reads DTGVSQNPRHKITKRGQNVTFRCDPISEHNRLYWYRQTLGQGPEFLTYFQNEAQLEKSRLLSDRFSAERPKGSFSTLEIQRTEQGDSAMYLCASSSDRAPSETQYFGPGTRLLVL.

In this sample, this clone turned up once. The rearrangement uses TRBV6-5 and TRBJ2-7; 7 bases map to TRBD2. CDR1 and CDR2 from the germline V gene are MNHEY and SVGAGI. V shed 6 bases and J 0 bases; nucleotides not matched to a gene: 5. CDR3 size: 14 residues. The CDR3 loop reads CASRILAISYEQYF. CDR3 bases: TGTGCCAGCAGGATACTAGCGATCTCCTACGAGCAGTACTTC.

The V call is TRBV25-1, the J call TRBJ2-5; TRBD2 might be the D (5 bases). With 6 bases removed from V and 4 bases from J, the gap between germline ends came to 15 bases. Germline CDR1 is MGHDK and CDR2 is SYGVNS. The CDR3 extends over 14 amino acids. In nucleotides, the CDR3 is TGTGCCAGCAGCGAAGGCGTGGGGAGAGAGACCCAGTACTTC. Translated: CASSEGVGRETQYF.

The chain links TRBV28 to TRBJ2-1; 8 positions agree with TRBD2. The germline CDR1 and CDR2 sequences are MDHEN and SYDVKM. This CDR3 region has 15 residues. The trim removed 3 bases at V and 5 bases at J, leaving 6 bases unmatched. In DNA form, the CDR3 reads TGTGCCAGCAGTTTCTGGGTAGCGGGGAACAATGAGCAGTTCTTC. This sequence encodes CASSFWVAGNNEQFF. The whole variable domain, filled in from reference TRBV28 and TRBJ2-1, reads DVKVTQSSRYLVKRTGEKVFLECVQDMDHENMFWYRQDPGLGLRLIYFSYDVKMKEKGDIPEGYSVSREKKERFSLILESASTNQTSMYLCASSFWVAGNNEQFFGPGTRLTVL.

This clone has just a few counts. V gene TRBV28 combines with J gene TRBJ1-2; TRBD1 agrees at 7 bases. Looked up from germline, CDR1 is MDHEN and CDR2 is SYDVKM. Trimming removed 3 bases from V and 2 bases from J; junction bases left unmatched: 6. This CDR3 has 15 residues. The CDR3 region is CASSFGQASNYGYTF. CDR3 bases: TGTGCCAGCAGTTTCGGACAGGCATCAAACTATGGCTACACCTTC.